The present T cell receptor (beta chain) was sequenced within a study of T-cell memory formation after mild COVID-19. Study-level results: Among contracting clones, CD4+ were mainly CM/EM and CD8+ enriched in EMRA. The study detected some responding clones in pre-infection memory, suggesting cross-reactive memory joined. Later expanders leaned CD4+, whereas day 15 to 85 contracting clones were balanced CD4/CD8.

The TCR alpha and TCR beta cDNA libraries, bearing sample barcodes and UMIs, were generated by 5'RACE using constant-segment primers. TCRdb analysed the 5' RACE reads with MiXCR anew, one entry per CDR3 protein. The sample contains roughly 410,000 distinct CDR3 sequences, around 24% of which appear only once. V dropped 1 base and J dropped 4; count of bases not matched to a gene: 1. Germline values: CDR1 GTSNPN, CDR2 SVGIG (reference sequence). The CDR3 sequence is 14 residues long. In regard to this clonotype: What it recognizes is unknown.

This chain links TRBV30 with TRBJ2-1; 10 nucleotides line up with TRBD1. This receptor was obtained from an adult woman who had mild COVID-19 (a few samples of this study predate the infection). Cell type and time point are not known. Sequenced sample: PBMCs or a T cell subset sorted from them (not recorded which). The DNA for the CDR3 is TGTGCCTGGAGTGGGGACAGGGGTTACAATGAGCAGTTCTTC. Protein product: CAWSGDRGYNEQFF.